This T cell receptor beta chain was obtained from a study of T cell responses to AZD1222 COVID-19 vaccine. Whole-study findings and limits: Mostly white British, mostly female donors; authors suggested clonal diversity may be underestimated.

Generated by immunoSEQ multiplex PCR, the TCRdb table keeps only in-frame clones and is missing some. The sample has over 120,000 clones, just under 95% seen once. Turning to this clone: Its specificity is unknown.

The CDR3 extends over 14 amino acids. Germline CDR1 KGHSH, CDR2 LQKENI. Trimming pared 3 bases from V and 3 bases from J, leaving 11 bases between. This sequence joins TRBV18 and TRBJ1-2; no definite D call. This specimen consisted of peripheral blood, obtained on day 0 of AZD1222 vaccination. This TCR was sampled from an adult in good health. As DNA, the CDR3 is TGTGCCAGCTCACCGAGGACCGAAGACTATGGCTACACCTTC. It yields the protein CASSPRTEDYGYTF.